This entry features one T cell receptor (beta chain) sequence. Produced via immunoSEQ multiplex PCR; TCRdb's table is partial and in-frame only. This table holds some 230,000 clones, 86% found once. This record belongs to a study of blood T cell repertoires in COVID-19. Study details: Samples representing acute and convalescent COVID-19 were sourced from the United States, Italy and Spain.

This CDR3 has 16 amino acids. Germline CDR1 is SGHRS and CDR2 is YFSETQ. V gave up 4 bases and J gave up 6 bases; unmatched junction bases: 14. The TCR originated in a man between 25 and 39 years old who had recovered from COVID-19. Sequenced sample: peripheral blood. The chain joins TRBV5-1 to TRBJ2-3, with TRBD1 matching over 7 bases. The CDR3: CASSPGQVHSGDTQYF. The DNA for the CDR3 is TGCGCCAGCAGCCCCGGACAGGTTCATAGTGGGGATACGCAGTATTTT.